This TCR beta chain is drawn from a study of T cell responses to AZD1222 COVID-19 vaccine. Study background: It was second doses at about 4 or about 12 weeks that were pooled. The study, taken as a whole, reports: Donors in the cohort were predominantly white British and more often female, and clonal diversity was possibly underestimated. In the spike-specific TCR repertoire, nearly half reportedly target unmutated variant regions. Just a handful of people given AZD1222 tested seropositive at baseline.

V was shortened by 2 bases and J by 2 bases, with 7 bases between the two germline ends. The CDR3 is 14 amino acids. Germline V lookup: CDR1 ENHRY, CDR2 SYGVKD. As regards this clone: The antigen is unknown.

The assay was immunoSEQ multiplex PCR, and TCRdb's table has in-frame clones only and misses some. The sample carries under 140,000 clones, 87% recorded once. The sequence was collected from an adult in good health. The sequenced sample was peripheral blood, obtained on day 0 of AZD1222 vaccination. The chain has TRBV10-3 and TRBJ1-5; a weak D match, TRBD1 (5 bases). CDR3 region: CAISERGGNQPQHF. CDR3 nucleotides: TGTGCCATCAGTGAGAGAGGGGGCAATCAGCCCCAGCATTTT.